The clone carrying this T cell receptor beta chain is labeled as medium-sized. Its antigen remains unknown. The data were obtained in a study of read filtering for tumor transcriptome and immune sequencing. Study findings and constraints: IR-seq and RNA-seq agreed better without single-read clonotypes. Roughly 79% of IR-seq clonotypes had one read, totaling around 3.3% of reads; RNA-seq: around 77% and 45%. IR-seq captured clonotypes deeper and more reliably than RNA-seq.

Germline values: CDR1 SQVTM, CDR2 ANQGSEA. There are 16 residues in the CDR3. Germline trimming cut 1 base from V and 3 bases from J; bases unmatched to any gene: 6. From 300 to 450 ng of RNA, a library with molecular barcoded alpha/delta and beta/gamma adaptors was made. Each CDR3 protein is one row after TCRdb ran MiXCR on the reads. The table includes over 45,000 distinct CDR3 sequences, 20% to 25% detected once. At the time of active disease, bone marrow was collected from every patient. The TCR comes from a donor over 35 with multiple myeloma. The chain joins TRBV29-1 to TRBJ2-1, with TRBD2 identical over 10 bases. The sequencing sample was made of a population of CD138-negative cells sorted from bone marrow. CDR3 DNA sequence: TGCAGCGTTGAAGGGCGGACTAGCGGATACTACAATGAGCAGTTCTTC. Its translation: CSVEGRTSGYYNEQFF.